This TCR beta chain originates from a study of T cell changes during pregnancy in multiple sclerosis. The assay was immunoSEQ multiplex PCR, and TCRdb's table has in-frame clones only and misses some. The table lists about 120,000 clones, 92% of them singletons. The germline gives CDR1 SGHNT, CDR2 YYREEE (reference sequence). CDR3 length equals 14 residues. V was trimmed by 0 bases and J by 4 bases, leaving 10 bases between them. This TCR was recovered from a female donor with multiple sclerosis, enrolled in a pregnancy study. The chain carries TRBV5-4 and TRBJ1-1; D gene unclear. Sequencing used peripheral blood, obtained in the third trimester of pregnancy. CDR3: CASSLDTMATEAFF. The CDR3 DNA sequence: TGTGCCAGCAGCTTGGATACTATGGCCACTGAAGCTTTCTTT.